A single sample gave rise to the 23 T cell receptor beta chains below, sequenced in a study of T cell responses to AZD1222 COVID-19 vaccine (dated by TCRdb to about 2021). The time point tag for this specimen amounts to: baseline before first vaccination. To prepare the library, the immunoSEQ multiplex PCR assay was applied. In TCRdb, the immuneACCESS table is reduced to in-frame sequences with V and J assigned. These tables do not hold every clone; where another copy was compared, an unresolved V gene accounts for under half, and the others remain unexplained. Counted in this sample were roughly 130,000 clones; around nine tenths of them appeared once. Around 1.7% of the sample is in the top ten clones. This material consisted of peripheral blood, taken on day 0 of AZD1222 vaccination. These receptors all stem from an adult in good health.

The chain is built from TRBV6-5 and TRBJ1-1; a possible D gene is TRBD1 (5 bases). The CDR3 runs 14 residues. From germline, CDR1 is MNHEY and CDR2 SVGAGI. Trimming removed 7 bases at V and 0 bases at J, with 12 bases between. CDR3 sequence: CASNGGSMNTEAFF. Here the CDR3 DNA reads TGTGCCAGCAATGGGGGGAGCATGAACACTGAAGCTTTCTTT.

V is TRBV27 and J is TRBJ1-2, with 11 positions matching TRBD1. The J segment lost 1 base and the V segment lost 4 bases, leaving 2 bases of the junction unmatched. Germline lookup yields CDR1 MNHEY and CDR2 SMNVEV (reference sequence). This CDR3 region has 15 residues. The chain's CDR3 is CASSSGQGVNYGYTF. CDR3 nucleotides: TGTGCCAGCAGTTCGGGACAGGGGGTTAACTATGGCTACACCTTC.

The chain employs TRBV6-5 and TRBJ1-1; D is perhaps TRBD1 (5 bases). Deletions cut 8 bases from V and 1 base from J, with 14 bases between. The CDR3 length is 14 residues. From germline, CDR1 is MNHEY and CDR2 SVGAGI. The CDR3, as DNA: TGTGCCAGCGGGGGGGGAAATTGGAACACTGAAGCTTTCTTT. This codes for CASGGGNWNTEAFF.

For the CDR3, the DNA is TGCGCCAGCAGCCAAGAGGGAAGGGGGCTTACCGGGGAGCTGTTTTTT. It yields the protein CASSQEGRGLTGELFF. The rearrangement uses TRBV4-1 and TRBJ2-2; 7 bases match TRBD1. The ends lost 0 bases at V and 5 bases at J; junction bases unmatched: 6. The V gene's germline CDR1 is MGHRA and CDR2 YSYEKL. CDR3 length: 16 amino acids.

The chain recombines TRBV24-1 with TRBJ2-1; TRBD2 matches 13 bases. Germline loops: CDR1 KGHDR, CDR2 SFDVKD. J lost 8 bases, V lost 1 base, and 13 bases had no gene match. The CDR3 covers 19 residues. CDR3 protein: CATSDFGQRTSGSKDEQFF. As DNA, the CDR3 is TGTGCCACCAGTGATTTCGGGCAGAGGACTAGCGGGAGTAAAGATGAGCAGTTCTTC.

V usage is TRBV6-6 and J usage is TRBJ1-6; D gene ambiguous. The CDR3 consists of 14 residues. The V end was cut by 7 bases, the J end by 1 base, with 8 bases between. Germline CDR1 is MNHNY and CDR2 is SVGAGI (reference sequence). CDR3 region: CASTLPSYNSPLHF. In DNA form, the CDR3 reads TGTGCCAGCACTCTCCCATCCTATAATTCACCCCTCCACTTT.

The rearrangement links TRBV10-3 to TRBJ1-2, with D unresolved. The CDR3 spans 17 residues. CDR1 ENHRY and CDR2 SYGVKD come from the germline V gene. Deletions cut 0 bases from V and 5 bases from J, with 19 bases between. The CDR3 protein is CAISESGSRPLRYGYTF. The CDR3 coding sequence is TGTGCCATCAGTGAGTCGGGCTCAAGGCCGCTTCGATATGGCTACACCTTC.

In this sample, this clone turned up once. The rearrangement links TRBV24-1 to TRBJ1-2; possible D gene TRBD1, 5 bases. Trimming removed 7 bases from V and 4 bases from J, with 12 bases in between. The CDR3 is 13 residues long. CDR1 KGHDR and CDR2 SFDVKD come from the germline V gene. In DNA form, the CDR3 reads TGTGCCACCAGGGGGGACTTGGGCTATGGCTACACCTTC. It yields the protein CATRGDLGYGYTF.

This chain links TRBV9 with TRBJ2-7; 8 bases align to TRBD2. There are 15 residues in the CDR3. Trimming at V came to 4 bases and at J to 5 bases, leaving 11 bases not matched to a gene. CDR1 and CDR2 from the germline V gene are SGDLS and YYNGEE. DNA for the CDR3: TGTGCCAGCAGCCCCCGGAGCGAGCGGGAGAACGAGCAGTACGTC. It encodes CASSPRSERENEQYV.

The rearrangement uses TRBV5-1 and TRBJ1-2; TRBD1 matches at 8 bases. Germline V gene data show CDR1 as SGHRS and CDR2 as YFSETQ. Unmatched junction bases numbered 6, after V lost 0 bases and J lost 8 bases. CDR3 length equals 14 residues. The CDR3: CASSLGGQDQGYTF. DNA of the CDR3: TGCGCCAGCAGCTTGGGGGGACAGGACCAGGGCTACACCTTC.

The V and J genes are TRBV5-1 and TRBJ1-1; 8 bases match TRBD1. CDR3 size: 13 residues. Unmatched junction bases numbered 1, after V lost 2 bases and J lost 4 bases. CDR1 is SGHRS and CDR2 is YFSETQ in the germline V gene. Here the CDR3 DNA reads TGCGCCAGCAGCTTCGACAGGGGCACTGAAGCTTTCTTT. Translating gives CASSFDRGTEAFF.

The chain joins TRBV6-6 to TRBJ2-7; the D is unclear. Trimming removed 5 bases at V and 3 bases at J, with 11 bases between. The CDR3 is made up of 13 amino acids. Germline V gives CDR1 MNHNY, CDR2 SVGAGI (reference sequence). The CDR3 loop reads CASSGGGGYEQYF. Written as DNA, the CDR3 is TGTGCCAGCAGTGGCGGCGGCGGCTACGAGCAGTACTTC.

The genes are TRBV14 and TRBJ1-2; a weak D match, TRBD1 (5 bases). CDR3 length equals 13 residues. Deletions cut 0 bases from V and 8 bases from J, with 10 bases between. CDR1 and CDR2 (germline): SGHDN, FVKESK. For the CDR3, the DNA is TGTGCCAGCAGCCAAGATTGGGGCCGAGGCTACACCTTC. This encodes CASSQDWGRGYTF.

J is TRBJ2-1 and V is TRBV7-2; D possibly corresponds to TRBD1 (6 bases). V gave up 1 base and J gave up 4 bases, with 11 bases separating them. This CDR3 has 15 amino acids. Looked up from germline, CDR1 is SGHTA and CDR2 is FQGNSA. CDR3 bases: TGTGCCAGCAGCTTAGACAGGGTCCTTTACAATGAGCAGTTCTTC. It is translated as CASSLDRVLYNEQFF.

The V and J genes are TRBV27 and TRBJ1-1, with D maybe TRBD1 (6 bases). V was pared by 0 bases and J by 0 bases, with 17 bases between. CDR1 is MNHEY and CDR2 is SMNVEV in the germline V gene (reference sequence). The CDR3 runs to 18 residues. Here the CDR3 DNA reads TGTGCCAGCAGTTTATCTGGGAGGGTTGGGGACATGAACACTGAAGCTTTCTTT. This sequence encodes CASSLSGRVGDMNTEAFF.

The V call is TRBV5-1, the J call TRBJ1-2; D not certain. The germline V gene encodes CDR1 SGHRS and CDR2 YFSETQ. V lost 4 bases, J lost 2 bases, and 12 bases lay in between. The CDR3 loop spans 14 amino acids. The CDR3 DNA sequence: TGCGCCAGCAGCCCACCGACAAAAAACTATGGCTACACCTTC. Its translation: CASSPPTKNYGYTF.

Notes on this clone: Sequence at one end of the junction differs from germline and may be a read error. The V call is TRBV19, the J call TRBJ2-7; D unresolved. The length of the CDR3 is 12 residues. Looked up from germline, CDR1 is LNHDA and CDR2 is SQIVND (reference sequence). The CDR3 DNA sequence: TGTGCCAGTAGTGTAGACACCTACGAGCAGTACTTC. Residues: CASSVDTYEQYF.

This chain joins TRBV12-3 or TRBV12-4 and TRBJ1-1; D gene unclear. The CDR3 has 11 amino acids. V was trimmed by 7 bases and J by 5 bases, leaving 8 bases between them. This CDR3 is CASIAVTEAFF. CDR3 coding DNA: TGTGCCAGCATCGCGGTTACTGAAGCTTTCTTT.

A single count supports this clone. CDR3 nucleotides: TGTGCCAGCAGTTTAAGGGGGGTACCCTATAATTCACCCCTCCACTTT. It yields the protein CASSLRGVPYNSPLHF. V gene TRBV27 combines with J gene TRBJ1-6; D perhaps matches TRBD1 (6 bases). The CDR3 is 16 residues long. The V and J ends lost 2 bases and 2 bases respectively, with 10 bases between them. The germline CDR1 and CDR2 sequences are MNHEY and SMNVEV (reference sequence).

The V gene is TRBV7-2, the J gene TRBJ1-4; D ambiguous. Trimming pared 2 bases from V and 0 bases from J, leaving 7 bases between. CDR3 length: 15 amino acids. The germline CDR1 and CDR2 sequences are SGHTA and FQGNSA. This CDR3 is CASSLRVSTNEKLFF. The CDR3 coding sequence is TGTGCCAGCAGCTTAAGGGTCTCAACTAATGAAAAACTGTTTTTT.

This sequence joins TRBV19 and TRBJ1-5; D gene uncertain. CDR1 and CDR2 (germline): LNHDA, SQIVND (reference sequence). The length of the CDR3 is 14 residues. V lost 3 bases, J lost 4 bases, and 10 bases lay in between. CDR3: CASSISQHNQPQHF. As DNA, the CDR3 is TGTGCCAGTAGTATCAGTCAGCATAATCAGCCCCAGCATTTT. Drawing the rest from reference TRBV19 and TRBJ1-5, the complete variable domain is DGGITQSPKYLFRKEGQNVTLSCEQNLNHDAMYWYRQDPGQGLRLIYYSQIVNDFQKGDIAEGYSVSREKKESFPLTVTSAQKNPTAFYLCASSISQHNQPQHFGDGTRLSIL.

This clone was recorded only once. The chain combines TRBV30 with TRBJ2-3; no reliable D call. Germline V gene data show CDR1 as GTSNPN and CDR2 as SVGIG (reference sequence). Trimming shortened V by 3 bases and J by 2 bases, and 15 bases separated the two germline ends. The CDR3 is 15 amino acids. CDR3 region: CAWSAVNLLTDTQYF. CDR3 in DNA: TGTGCCTGGAGCGCTGTCAACCTCCTCACAGATACGCAGTATTTT.

The V call is TRBV2, the J call TRBJ1-2; 9 nucleotides agree with TRBD1. With 6 bases clipped from V and 5 bases from J, the junction kept 7 bases outside the gene matches. CDR1 and CDR2 from the germline V gene are SNHLY and FYNNEI. The length of the CDR3 is 14 residues. The CDR3 DNA reads TGTGCCAGCAGGGGGATTGACAGGGGGTATGGCTACACCTTC. This codes for CASRGIDRGYGYTF.